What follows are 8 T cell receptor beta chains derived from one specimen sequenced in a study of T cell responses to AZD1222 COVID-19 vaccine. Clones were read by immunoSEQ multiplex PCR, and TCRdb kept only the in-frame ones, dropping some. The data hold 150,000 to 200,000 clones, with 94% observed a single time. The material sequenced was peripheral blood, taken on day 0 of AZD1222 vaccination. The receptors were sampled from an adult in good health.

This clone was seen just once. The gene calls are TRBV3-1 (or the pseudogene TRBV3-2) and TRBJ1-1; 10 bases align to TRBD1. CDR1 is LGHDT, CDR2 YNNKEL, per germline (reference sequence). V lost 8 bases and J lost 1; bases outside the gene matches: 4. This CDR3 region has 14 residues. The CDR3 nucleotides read TGTGCCAGCTCGTGGGACAGGGGGAACACTGAAGCTTTCTTT. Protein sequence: CASSWDRGNTEAFF.

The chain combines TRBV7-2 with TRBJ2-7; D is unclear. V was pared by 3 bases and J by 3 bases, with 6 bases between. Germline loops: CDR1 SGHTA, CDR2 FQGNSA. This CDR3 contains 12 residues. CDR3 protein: CASSFVRYEQYF. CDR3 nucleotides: TGTGCCAGCAGCTTCGTCCGCTACGAGCAGTACTTC. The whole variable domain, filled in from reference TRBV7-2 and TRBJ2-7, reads GAGVSQSPSNKVTEKGKDVELRCDPISGHTALYWYRQSLGQGLEFLIYFQGNSAPDKSGLPSDRFSAERTGGSVSTLTIQRTQQEDSAVYLCASSFVRYEQYFGPGTRLTVT.

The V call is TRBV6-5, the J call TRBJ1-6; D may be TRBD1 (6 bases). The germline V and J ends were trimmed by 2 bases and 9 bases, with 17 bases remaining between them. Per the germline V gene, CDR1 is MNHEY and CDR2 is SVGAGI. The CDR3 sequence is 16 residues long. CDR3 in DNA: TGTGCCAGCAGTTACGACAGGAAAAGTTGGGCTTCACCCCTCCACTTT. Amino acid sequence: CASSYDRKSWASPLHF.

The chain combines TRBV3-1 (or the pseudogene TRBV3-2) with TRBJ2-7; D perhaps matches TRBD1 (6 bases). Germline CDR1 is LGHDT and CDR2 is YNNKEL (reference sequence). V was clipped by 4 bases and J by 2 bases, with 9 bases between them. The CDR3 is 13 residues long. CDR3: CASSPQGTYEQYF. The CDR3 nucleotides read TGTGCCAGCAGCCCACAGGGTACCTACGAGCAGTACTTC.

The CDR3 region is CASSLSGKALPEQFF. Written as DNA, the CDR3 is TGTGCCAGCAGCTTATCGGGGAAGGCTCTCCCTGAGCAGTTCTTC. This chain uses TRBV7-6 with TRBJ2-1; D is possibly TRBD2 (5 bases). V dropped 2 bases and J dropped 9 bases, with 17 bases sitting between them. Germline loops: CDR1 SGHVS, CDR2 FNYEAQ. CDR3 length: 15 amino acids.

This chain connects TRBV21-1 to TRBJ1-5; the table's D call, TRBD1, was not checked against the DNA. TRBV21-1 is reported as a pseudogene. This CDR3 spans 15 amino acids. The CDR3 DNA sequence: TGTGCCAGCAGCATCCCGAGTAGGCTACAGCAAGCCCAGCATTTT. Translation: CASSIPSRLQQAQHF.

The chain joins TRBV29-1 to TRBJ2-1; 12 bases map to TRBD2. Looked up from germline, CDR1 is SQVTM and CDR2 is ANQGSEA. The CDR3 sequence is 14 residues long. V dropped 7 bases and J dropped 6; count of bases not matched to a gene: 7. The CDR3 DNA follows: TGCAGCGCCCTCCTAGCGGGAGGGCCCAATGAGCAGTTCTTC. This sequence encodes CSALLAGGPNEQFF.

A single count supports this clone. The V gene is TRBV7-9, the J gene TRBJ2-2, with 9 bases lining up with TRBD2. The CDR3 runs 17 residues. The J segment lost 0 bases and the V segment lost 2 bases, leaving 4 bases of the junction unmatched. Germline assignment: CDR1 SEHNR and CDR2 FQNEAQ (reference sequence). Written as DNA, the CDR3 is TGTGCCAGCAGCTTACCTAGCGGGGACGCGAACACCGGGGAGCTGTTTTTT. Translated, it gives CASSLPSGDANTGELFF.